Each of the 2 T cell receptor beta chains below was sequenced from the same sample in a study of cytomegalovirus exposure and HLA in healthy donors. With 60 Vbeta and 13 Jbeta primers, the PCR was carried out. TCRdb's copy holds only in-frame clones and misses some; the assay was immunoSEQ multiplex PCR. The repertoire has fewer than 200,000 clones, less than 90% of them found once; the top ten carry under 1.1%. The sequenced sample was PBMCs. The origin of the receptors is a man younger than 45 in good health and CMV-seronegative.

This chain connects TRBV15 to TRBJ2-5, with TRBD2 as a possible D gene (6 bases). V lost 7 bases to trimming and J lost 0 bases, with 12 bases between them. CDR3 size: 14 residues. In germline, CDR1 is LNHNV, CDR2 YYDKDF (reference sequence). This CDR3 is CATTGVQYQETQYF. The DNA of the CDR3 is TGTGCCACCACGGGGGTGCAGTACCAAGAGACCCAGTACTTC.

The chain uses TRBV19 and TRBJ2-7; TRBD1 matches at 7 bases. V dropped 5 bases and J dropped 5; count of bases not matched to a gene: 9. The CDR3 spans 14 residues. Looked up from germline, CDR1 is LNHDA and CDR2 is SQIVND (reference sequence). The CDR3 region is CASSADRAVDEQYF. The CDR3, as DNA: TGTGCCAGTAGTGCTGACAGGGCGGTAGACGAGCAGTACTTC.